This T cell receptor beta chain was captured by sequencing in a study of cytomegalovirus exposure and HLA in healthy donors (dated by TCRdb to about 2017). At the level of the whole study: An earlier analysis of more than 550 of the donors reported roughly 300 Gb of sequence data and 95 million to 140 million unique TCR beta sequences obtained from some 200 million T cells. Roughly 320 gigabases of sequencing data and approximately 92 million unique TCR sequences made up an early release that covered over 550 HLA-typed donors. Among the roughly 390 genotyped donors, around 81% belonged to the genetic ancestry cluster associated with self-reported Caucasian donors. The study aimed to test whether signatures of past pathogen exposure could be identified by cataloging public T cell receptors. Using immunosequencing, the study profiled T cell repertoires from 500 to 800 subjects and related those repertoires to cytomegalovirus serostatus. A separate validation cohort of about 110 different subjects was used in addition to the 666-subject first cohort. To predict cytomegalovirus infection status, the study combined high-throughput TCR immunosequencing, statistical association of individual TCRs with disease status, and machine learning. To study patterns of TCR occurrence, a later analysis re-analyzed previously published TCR beta repertoires from around 670 donors and added high-resolution HLA genotyping. The later analysis used no new phenotypic data to find candidate immune exposures, relying instead on TCR beta sequences and their occurrence across donors. An earlier analysis of around 580 of the donors used high-throughput TCR beta sequencing to judge whether each TCR beta V gene segment behaved as functional or pseudogenic. Donor age, sex, ethnicity and CMV serostatus were compiled together with the repertoire data. A later genetic analysis took genome-wide SNP genotypes for about 55% of the 666 donors and used that subset as a discovery cohort. Every repertoire in the discovery cohort had been generated on one and the same sequencing platform. Both class I and class II loci were covered by HLA typing, at four-digit resolution. Typing coverage differed by locus: A, B, C, DRB1 and DQB1 were typed in about 620-640 donors, DQA1 in 500 to 550, DPA1 in 600 to 610, and DPB1 in around 440. About 5 DR-DQ haplotypes were handled as single units for association and clustering, since linkage in the cohort was strong. Among some 400 genotyped donors of the cohort, an average of approximately 240,000 unique TCR beta nucleotide sequences was sequenced per donor, of which 15% to 20% were non-productive.

The cohort consisted of hundreds of healthy bone marrow donors. All cohort members were sampled while nominally healthy, although unrecorded immune exposures were likely present. The donor tested CMV seropositive and was one of the 289 seropositive cohort members. A peripheral blood sample was collected from each donor, and TCR beta sequencing was performed on peripheral blood mononuclear cells. The Qiagen DNeasy Blood Extraction Kit was used to extract genomic DNA from the blood cell samples. Results and caveats for the whole study, not just this receptor: In a later analysis, about 16,000 TCR beta sequences were associated with specific HLA alleles at a false discovery rate of 0.05. It was suggested by the authors that the approach could potentially be generalized to other disease states and immunological phenotypes. Some IMGT-functional V segments, including TRBV6-2 and TRBV6-3, could not be told apart with the 87-base-pair reads, so those segments were excluded. CMV serostatus was the only immune exposure information available for the cohort. In a later genetic analysis, fewer N-insertions in productive TCRs were reported among donors in an Asian-associated ancestry cluster than the approximately 710-donor mean. According to a later analysis, TCR association rates differed among HLA loci, with DRB1 alleles showing the most associated TCRs and HLA-C alleles showing the fewest. In vitro tests confirmed that three of the cytomegalovirus-associated TCR beta chains recognize cytomegalovirus antigens. HLA typing was unavailable for some donors at each locus, so association tests used only the typed subset. Strong co-occurrence of HLA alleles, especially DR and DQ, made assigning TCR associations to individual alleles difficult. In a later analysis, HLA-associated TCR beta chains showed more clonal expansion and lower generation probabilities than non-associated chains that were equally common. In a later analysis, most CMV-associated TCR beta chains were found to appear HLA-restricted, with HLA associations seemingly driven largely by CMV exposure. Correlated functional status among segregating V segments might reflect linkage disequilibrium, but an unknown experimental factor could not be ruled out. A group of highly shared sequence variants was considered likely to be a technical artifact of the sequencing pipeline. In this cohort, only TCR beta chains were sequenced, and detectable features were limited by the absence of alpha or paired-chain data. Cytomegalovirus status was reported to be diagnosed by the classifier with high specificity and sensitivity in both the original and validation cohorts. Most TCR sequences were observed very rarely across donors, whereas some public TCRs were present in many individuals. A total of fewer than 200 TCR beta chains were listed by the study as associated with cytomegalovirus. Because counts were too low, some 17 rarely observed V segments, including chromosome 9 orphons, were excluded from the earlier analysis of some 540 of the donors. A further reported finding was that TCR beta sequences accurately predicted the HLA-A and HLA-B alleles for most subjects in the first cohort. In a later genetic analysis, a missense DCLRE1C variant was associated with V-gene and J-gene trimming of TCR beta chains, and the association was replicated in an independent cohort. A later analysis reported that several top co-occurrence clusters appeared linked to parvovirus B19, influenza, CMV and Epstein-Barr virus. Presence/absence analyses assumed roughly uniform sequencing depth across donors, an assumption that may not hold. An earlier analysis of 450 to 750 of the donors showed that most TCR beta V segments appeared in productive rearrangements either about 87% or about 30% of the time, which broadly matched IMGT annotations.

In the case of this clone: Its antigen is still unknown. Within one base of it there is no much larger clone, and no base qualities were kept.

Library method: the immunoSEQ multiplex PCR assay. For the multiplex PCR, a mixture combining 60 forward primers for TCR Vbeta segments and 13 reverse primers for TCR Jbeta segments was used. The CDR3 region of rearranged TCR beta genes was amplified from genomic DNA with a multiplex PCR assay. The amplified TCR beta libraries were sequenced on the Illumina HiSeq System as 87-base-pair reads. Turning to the authors' computational methods: In a later analysis, 70 million to 95 million unique TCR beta chains were counted across the roughly 700 repertoires, and around 10 million of these chains were shared by at least two donors. A nearest-neighbor algorithm error-corrected the raw reads and collapsed the reads into unique sequences, merging closely related sequences to remove PCR and sequencing errors. CDR3 sequences were aligned to IMGT reference sequences to assign V, D and J gene segments. For a sequence to be retained, at least a six-nucleotide match to both a V gene segment and a J gene segment was required. A rearrangement counted as productive if the CDR3 had no stop codons and remained in frame with V and J, and every other rearrangement counted as non-productive. Following IMGT convention, CDR3 was defined as the stretch from the second conserved V-encoded cysteine to the conserved J-encoded phenylalanine. The earlier analysis of about 530 of the donors excluded any sequence lacking an unambiguous match to a single V gene segment. In an earlier analysis of approximately 590 of the donors, V segments were called functional above 56.7% productive rearrangements and were called segregating when the between-donor standard deviation exceeded 5%. A statistical classification framework was developed to diagnose cytomegalovirus status using the catalog of TCR beta chain sequences. In a later analysis, TCR nucleotide sequences were compared against IMGT/GENE-DB human TR gene sequences so that V and J genes could be assigned. In a later analysis, CDR3 sequences and most-parsimonious VDJ recombination scenarios were assigned using the TCRdist pipeline. In a later analysis, every TCR beta chain was defined by the combination of its CDR3 amino acid sequence and its V-gene family, and reads without a unique V-gene family were dropped. To address suspected cross-contamination and a sequencing artifact, a later analysis removed around 590 highly shared, low-generation-probability nucleotide sequences. In a later analysis, a clonal expansion index for each public chain was calculated from normalized within-repertoire ranks of inferred template counts. Generation probabilities in a later analysis came from a VDJ recombination model fitted to out-of-frame rearrangements, and those results were checked against IGoR. In a later analysis, hypergeometric tests were used to score TCR-TCR, TCR-HLA and TCR-CMV co-occurrence, with a repertoire-size bias correction applied to TCR pairs. False discovery rates were estimated in a later analysis by permuting HLA or CMV assignments 20 times. In a later analysis, co-occurring TCRs were grouped using DBSCAN, with TCRdist sequence similarity added in when clustering inside HLA-allele-positive subsets. Repertoires with fewer than 30,000 or more than 120,000 public chains were left out of co-occurrence clustering, as were four to six repertoires with anomalous nucleotide sharing. The immuneACCESS repertoire file appears here via TCRdb, limited to in-frame rearrangements. These files lack a portion of the clones; in checked studies, under half of the deficit traces to unresolved V genes, and the cause of the others is not known. That table furnishes V, J and clone size, whereas the DNA furnished D and trimming. This sample is represented by under 130,000 clones; 55% to 65% of them were singletons. The top ten hold 3% to 4.5% of the sample.

Taken from the germline V gene, the CDR1 and CDR2 loops are SQVTM and ANQGSEA. Ends trimmed: V by 6 bases, J by 0 bases; bases unmatched to a gene: 10. The CDR3 covers 15 residues, taking in both the cysteine and the phenylalanine. Here the CDR3 DNA is all that survives: 45 bases in frame from base 1. The clonotype was recovered from a young man in good health and CMV-seropositive. Sequenced input: PBMCs. The rearrangement combines TRBV29-1 with TRBJ1-1; TRBD1 agrees with 7 junctional bases. CDR3 sequence: CSVRMGQTLNTEAFF. In nucleotides, the sequence is TGCAGCGTGCGAATGGGACAGACACTGAACACTGAAGCTTTCTTT.